Listed below are T cell receptor beta chains from one sample, sequenced in a study of CD8+ T cells in alopecia areata. Profiled with immunoSEQ multiplex PCR; TCRdb holds only in-frame clones, not every one. Here the sample spans just over 150,000 clones, about 51% being singletons. This specimen consisted of CD8+ T cells sorted from blood, obtained at week 0. Receptors were obtained from a human donor with alopecia areata. CDR3s include the opening cysteine and the closing phenylalanine or tryptophan. Fields, in order: clone size, D gene, J gene, V gene, CDR3 protein, CDR3 DNA. A D gene is named only where the DNA matches it firmly. A clone size is listed for some rows: how often the clone was seen (once, few, many), or a class if it is expanded.

>.|.|TRBJ2-7|TRBV29-1
CSVSGTGQTYEQYF
TGCAGCGTTTCGGGCACAGGACAGACCTACGAGCAGTACTTC
>.|TRBD1|TRBJ2-7|TRBV30
CAWSEGTGGEQYF
TGTGCCTGGAGTGAAGGGACAGGGGGCGAGCAGTACTTC
>.|TRBD1|TRBJ2-7|TRBV6-5
CASSYTGTGDDEQYF
TGTGCCAGCAGTTATACCGGGACAGGGGATGACGAGCAGTACTTC
>.|.|TRBJ2-1|TRBV6-1
CASSEEGTVLEQFF
TGTGCCAGCAGTGAAGAGGGGACTGTGCTTGAGCAGTTCTTC
>.|.|TRBJ2-7|TRBV30
CAWSVRAGISYEQYF
TGTGCCTGGAGTGTGAGGGCAGGGATATCCTACGAGCAGTACTTC
>.|.|TRBJ1-5|TRBV19
CASSIPRDITTQPQHF
TGTGCCAGTAGTATCCCCCGGGACATCACCACTCAGCCCCAGCATTTT
>.|.|TRBJ2-7|TRBV15
CATSRLIRPGDEQYF
TGTGCCACCAGCAGACTTATTCGCCCGGGAGACGAGCAGTACTTC
>few|.|TRBJ2-1|TRBV9
CASSAPGRSYNEQFF
TGTGCCAGCAGCGCGCCGGGTCGCTCCTACAATGAGCAGTTCTTC
>.|.|TRBJ1-1|TRBV7-6
CASSLVSRMNTEAFF
TGTGCCAGCAGCTTAGTTTCACGGATGAACACTGAAGCTTTCTTT
>.|.|TRBJ2-3|TRBV7-9
CASSSRQTDTQYF
TGTGCCAGCAGCTCAAGACAAACAGATACGCAGTATTTT
>few|.|TRBJ2-2|TRBV29-1
CSVEGRHTGELFF
TGCAGCGTTGAAGGGCGTCACACCGGGGAGCTGTTTTTT
>once|.|TRBJ1-2|TRBV7-9
CASSLTGVVGYTF
TGTGCCAGCAGCTTAACCGGGGTCGTCGGCTACACCTTC
>.|.|TRBJ2-1|TRBV19
CASSVASGTHNEQFF
TGTGCCAGTAGTGTAGCCAGCGGAACCCACAATGAGCAGTTCTTC
>.|TRBD1|TRBJ2-7|TRBV5-1
CASSWGTGTPYEQYF
TGCGCCAGCAGCTGGGGGACAGGGACCCCCTACGAGCAGTACTTC
>.|.|TRBJ2-2|TRBV4-3
CASSQERNTGELFF
TGCGCCAGCAGCCAAGAGCGGAACACCGGGGAGCTGTTTTTT
>.|.|TRBJ2-1|TRBV14
CASSQRLYEQFF
TGTGCCAGCAGCCAACGGTTATATGAGCAGTTCTTC
>.|TRBD2|TRBJ2-7|TRBV27
CASSPETSANSYEQYF
TGTGCCAGCAGTCCCGAGACTAGCGCCAACTCCTACGAGCAGTACTTC
>.|.|TRBJ2-1|TRBV27
CASSLSVANEQFF
TGTGCCAGCAGTTTAAGCGTAGCCAATGAGCAGTTCTTC